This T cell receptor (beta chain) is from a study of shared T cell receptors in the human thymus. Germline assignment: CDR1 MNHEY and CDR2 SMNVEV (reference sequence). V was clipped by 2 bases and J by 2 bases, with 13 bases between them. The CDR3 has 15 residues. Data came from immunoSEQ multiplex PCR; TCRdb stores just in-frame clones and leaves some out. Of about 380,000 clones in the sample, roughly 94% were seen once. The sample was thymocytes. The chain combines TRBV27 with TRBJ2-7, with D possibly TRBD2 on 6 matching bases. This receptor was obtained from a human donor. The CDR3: CASSLIGTVAYEQYF. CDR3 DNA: TGTGCCAGCAGTTTAATTGGGACTGTGGCCTACGAGCAGTACTTC.